The rows below give T cell receptor beta chains drawn from one sample of a study of CD8 T cells in ankylosing spondylitis. TCRdb re-analysed the 5' RACE reads in MiXCR, keeping a single row per CDR3 protein. This repertoire shows 35,000 to 50,000 distinct CDR3 sequences, approximately 11% found once; its top ten account for over 1.1%. The source material was blood, either unsorted or a sorted T cell fraction (not recorded which). The receptors shown here come from a male donor with ankylosing spondylitis or in good health (not recorded which). CDR3s include the opening cysteine and the closing phenylalanine or tryptophan. A D gene is named only where the DNA matches it firmly. Expanded clones are given a class, and other clones once, few, many or no size at all.

d_call j_call clone_size v_call cdr3_aa cdr3_nt
NA TRBJ1-4 many TRBV5-1 CASSSAASATNEKLFF TGCGCCAGCAGCTCAGCCGCTTCAGCAACTAATGAAAAACTGTTTTTT
NA TRBJ1-1 many TRBV27 CATSARGGNTEAFF TGTGCCACGTCGGCAAGGGGGGGGAACACTGAAGCTTTCTTT
NA TRBJ2-7 many TRBV5-6 CASSLGPFDGSSYEQYF TGTGCCAGCAGCTTGGGCCCCTTCGACGGGAGCTCCTACGAGCAGTACTTC
NA TRBJ2-1 NA TRBV4-1 CASSQSDSYNEQFF TGCGCCAGCAGCCAATCCGACAGCTACAATGAGCAGTTCTTC
NA TRBJ1-5 many TRBV20-1 CSAGEGLSNQPQHF TGCAGTGCCGGGGAGGGGTTGAGCAATCAGCCCCAGCATTTT
NA TRBJ2-7 many TRBV20-1 CSAREDRDMTYEQYF TGCAGTGCCAGAGAGGACCGTGATATGACCTACGAGCAGTACTTC
TRBD1 TRBJ2-5 many TRBV5-1 CASSLEGGAEETQYF TGCGCCAGCAGCTTGGAAGGGGGCGCAGAAGAGACCCAGTACTTC
TRBD2 TRBJ2-3 few TRBV5-1 CASSLPSGGDTQYF TGCGCCAGCAGCTTGCCTAGCGGGGGAGATACGCAGTATTTT
NA TRBJ1-2 many TRBV12-3/TRBV12-4 CASSLTDTVGGYTF TGTGCCAGCAGTTTAACAGATACCGTTGGAGGCTACACCTTC
NA TRBJ1-6 many TRBV7-2 CASSLGQGGHLHF TGTGCCAGCAGCTTAGGGCAGGGCGGGCACCTCCACTTT
TRBD2 TRBJ2-3 many TRBV5-1 CASSFTSGNTDTQYF TGCGCCAGCAGCTTCACTAGCGGAAACACAGATACGCAGTATTTT
NA TRBJ2-7 many TRBV5-1 CASSPVSVGNEQYF TGCGCCAGCAGCCCAGTTTCGGTCGGAAACGAGCAGTACTTC
NA TRBJ1-5 few TRBV6-2/TRBV6-3 CASSYWENQPQHF TGTGCCAGCAGTTACTGGGAAAATCAGCCCCAGCATTTT
NA TRBJ1-5 NA TRBV28 CASREGRFGNQPQHF TGTGCCAGCAGAGAAGGGCGGTTTGGCAATCAGCCCCAGCATTTT
NA TRBJ1-2 many TRBV5-5 CASSVWGYQETNGYTF TGTGCCAGCAGCGTATGGGGATACCAGGAAACCAATGGCTACACCTTC
TRBD1 TRBJ1-6 many TRBV5-1 CASSFAPGQDYNSPLHF TGCGCCAGCAGCTTCGCACCGGGACAGGACTATAATTCACCCCTCCACTTT
TRBD1 TRBJ2-1 many TRBV5-1 CASSPGTGGHNEQFF TGCGCCAGCAGCCCCGGGACAGGGGGTCACAATGAGCAGTTCTTC
NA TRBJ1-1 NA TRBV11-2 CASSLVRIKNTEAFF TGTGCCAGCAGCTTAGTAAGAATCAAGAACACTGAAGCTTTCTTT
NA TRBJ1-1 few TRBV29-1 CSVESGMGTEAFF TGCAGCGTTGAGTCCGGGATGGGCACTGAAGCTTTCTTT
NA TRBJ2-2 many TRBV3-1 CASSQIGGELFF TGTGCCAGCAGCCAAATTGGCGGGGAGCTGTTTTTT
TRBD2 TRBJ2-3 many TRBV3-1 CASSQEPRGGTDTQYF TGTGCCAGCAGCCAAGAGCCCCGGGGGGGGACAGATACGCAGTATTTT
NA TRBJ1-1 many TRBV5-1 CASSSTPGHSNTEAFF TGCGCCAGCAGTTCAACTCCGGGACACTCGAACACTGAAGCTTTCTTT
NA TRBJ2-3 few TRBV7-2 CASRPTGTDTQYF TGTGCCAGCAGACCGACAGGCACAGATACGCAGTATTTT
NA TRBJ1-1 few TRBV7-6 CASSLEGVATEAFF TGTGCCAGCAGCTTAGAGGGGGTCGCCACTGAAGCTTTCTTT
NA TRBJ2-3 many TRBV6-1 CASTSDRADTQYF TGTGCCAGCACCTCGGACAGAGCAGATACGCAGTATTTT
NA TRBJ1-5 few TRBV27 CASSLYSEYQPQHF TGTGCCAGCAGTCTTTACAGTGAATATCAGCCCCAGCATTTT
TRBD1 TRBJ2-7 many TRBV19 CARVARTGARYEQYF TGTGCCAGGGTGGCCAGGACAGGGGCCCGCTACGAGCAGTACTTC
NA TRBJ1-6 many TRBV5-1 CASSLGQGDAYNSPLHF TGCGCCAGCAGCTTGGGGCAGGGCGATGCCTATAATTCACCCCTCCACTTT
TRBD1 TRBJ1-5 few TRBV6-1 CASSTGGSQPQHF TGTGCCAGCAGTACAGGGGGCTCTCAGCCCCAGCATTTT
TRBD1 TRBJ1-6 many TRBV3-1 CASSQEDRQGNSPLHF TGTGCCAGCAGCCAAGAAGACCGACAGGGAAATTCACCCCTCCACTTT
TRBD1 TRBJ2-5 many TRBV27 CASSLFYTGGRETQYF TGTGCCAGCTCGTTATTCTACACAGGGGGAAGAGAGACCCAGTACTTC
TRBD2 TRBJ2-1 many TRBV25-1 CASSEWGLNHEQFF TGTGCCAGCAGTGAATGGGGACTAAACCATGAGCAGTTCTTC
NA TRBJ1-1 many TRBV5-1 CASSLSGGNTEAFF TGCGCCAGCAGCCTCTCAGGTGGGAACACTGAAGCTTTCTTT
NA TRBJ1-5 many TRBV5-1 CASSLSGDQSAQHF TGCGCCAGCAGCTTGAGCGGGGATCAATCAGCCCAGCATTTT
NA TRBJ2-2 NA TRBV7-7 CATHRPTGELFF TGTGCCACTCACAGGCCCACCGGGGAGCTGTTTTTT
NA TRBJ2-7 many TRBV6-5 CASSYTGVQRGSYEQYF TGTGCCAGCAGTTACACGGGGGTCCAGAGGGGTAGTTACGAGCAGTACTTC
NA TRBJ2-3 many TRBV20-1 CSARPTGLRDTQYF TGCAGTGCTAGACCTACCGGACTTCGTGATACGCAGTATTTT
NA TRBJ1-1 many TRBV29-1 CSVEQGETEAFF TGCAGCGTTGAACAGGGAGAAACTGAAGCTTTCTTT
NA TRBJ2-2 many TRBV5-5 CASRLSITYTGELFF TGTGCCAGCAGGCTATCAATAACCTACACCGGGGAGCTGTTTTTT
TRBD1 TRBJ2-5 many TRBV5-1 CASSYDRGPGTEETQYF TGCGCCAGCAGCTACGACAGGGGGCCCGGGACCGAAGAGACCCAGTACTTC
NA TRBJ1-5 NA TRBV12-5 CASDFNQPQHF TGTGCTAGTGATTTTAATCAGCCCCAGCATTTT
NA TRBJ2-5 NA TRBV3-1 CASSQLRSLRQETQYF TGTGCCAGCAGCCAATTACGTTCCTTACGGCAAGAGACCCAGTACTTC
NA TRBJ2-1 many TRBV5-1 CASIGGIGVVPEQFF TGCGCCAGCATTGGGGGAATCGGGGTTGTTCCTGAGCAGTTCTTC